One sample yielded the 21 T cell receptor beta chains listed below, sequenced in a study of T cells in localized non-small cell lung cancer. Measured with immunoSEQ multiplex PCR; TCRdb has only the in-frame clones, and not every one. The table lists approximately 31,000 clones, 87% of them singletons. Sequencing was performed on peripheral blood mononuclear cells, taken before any cancer treatment. These receptors all come from a man between 40 and 70 years old with stage III lung adenocarcinoma.

This chain uses TRBV6-1 with TRBJ1-2; weak D call: TRBD1 (6 bases). This CDR3 region has 16 residues. Germline V gene lookup returns CDR1 MNHNS and CDR2 SASEGT. V lost 0 bases and J 8 bases, leaving 19 bases between the germline ends. The CDR3 coding sequence is TGTGCCAGCAGTGAAGCCTATGGCGGCAGGGGAAACGGCTACACCTTC. Translating gives CASSEAYGGRGNGYTF.

V usage is TRBV5-6 and J usage is TRBJ1-6; D gene uncertain. The CDR3 contains 15 residues. Germline V gene sequence: CDR1 SGHDT, CDR2 YYEEEE. Trimming removed 0 bases from V and 10 bases from J, with 14 bases in between. The CDR3 sequence: CASSLAVGPGSPLHF. The CDR3 DNA is TGTGCCAGCAGCTTGGCCGTCGGCCCGGGGTCACCCCTCCACTTT. The whole variable domain, filled in from reference TRBV5-6 and TRBJ1-6, reads DAGVTQSPTHLIKTRGQQVTLRCSPKSGHDTVSWYQQALGQGPQFIFQYYEEEERQRGNFPDRFSGHQFPNYSSELNVNALLLGDSALYLCASSLAVGPGSPLHFGNGTRLTVT.

V usage is TRBV7-9 and J usage is TRBJ2-3, with TRBD2 as a possible D gene (6 bases). This CDR3 has 15 residues. V was trimmed by 5 bases and J by 0 bases, leaving 12 bases between them. Germline CDR1 reads SEHNR; CDR2 reads FQNEAQ (reference sequence). The CDR3 region is CASSEVGTSTDTQYF. The CDR3 nucleotides read TGTGCCAGCAGCGAGGTGGGGACTAGCACAGATACGCAGTATTTT.

The J gene is TRBJ2-2, the V gene TRBV11-2; D gene ambiguous. Trimming shortened V by 2 bases and J by 4 bases, and 11 bases separated the two germline ends. This CDR3 is built from 15 residues. Germline loops: CDR1 SGHAT, CDR2 FQNNGV. CDR3 loop: CASSLRGLGTGELFF. CDR3 DNA sequence: TGTGCCAGCAGCTTACGCGGCCTCGGCACCGGGGAGCTGTTTTTT.

The rearrangement uses TRBV6-1 and TRBJ1-2; 7 bases line up with TRBD1. V lost 6 bases, J lost 7 bases, and 11 bases stayed unmatched. Germline CDR1 MNHNS, CDR2 SASEGT. This CDR3 has 14 residues. The CDR3, as DNA: TGTGCCAGCAGGACAGGGTGGGCGTCTGTTGGCTACACCTTC. Amino acid sequence: CASRTGWASVGYTF.

The rearrangement joins TRBV12-2 to TRBJ2-7; the tabulated D call, TRBD1, remains unverified against the DNA. TRBV12-2 is a known pseudogene. The CDR3 has 17 amino acids. CDR3 DNA: TGTGCAAGTCGCTTAGCGTATAGACAGGGAGTAAGTCACGAGCAGTACTTC. Translating it yields CASRLAYRQGVSHEQYF.

The chain employs TRBV7-8 and TRBJ2-1, with a possible D match to TRBD2 (5 bases). The CDR3 extends over 14 amino acids. V was shortened by 2 bases and J by 8 bases, with 13 bases between the two germline ends. In germline, CDR1 is SGHVS, CDR2 FQNEAQ. In DNA, the CDR3 is TGTGCCAGCAGCTTACTTCGGGGAATCGATGAGCAGTTCTTC. Translating gives CASSLLRGIDEQFF.

This chain uses TRBV15 with TRBJ2-2; 10 nucleotides line up with TRBD1. V gave up 5 bases and J gave up 6 bases; unmatched junction bases: 6. CDR1 is LNHNV and CDR2 is YYDKDF in the germline V gene (reference sequence). This CDR3 comprises 15 residues. Here the CDR3 reads CATSPRDRGAGELFF. As DNA, the CDR3 is TGTGCCACCAGCCCCCGGGACAGGGGAGCCGGGGAGCTGTTTTTT.

The genes are TRBV19 and TRBJ1-5, with TRBD1 identical over 7 bases. The CDR3 runs 16 residues. From germline, CDR1 is LNHDA and CDR2 SQIVND (reference sequence). The junction had 7 bases not matched to a gene; V was cut back by 5 bases and J by 0 bases. The CDR3 DNA reads as TGTGCCAGTAGTCCGGGACAGATGAATAGCAATCAGCCCCAGCATTTT. It translates to CASSPGQMNSNQPQHF.

The chain recombines TRBV2 with TRBJ1-1, with D hard to call. With 7 bases removed from V and 1 base from J, the gap between germline ends came to 10 bases. There are 13 residues in the CDR3. CDR1 SNHLY and CDR2 FYNNEI come from the germline V gene. In DNA form, the CDR3 reads TGTGCCAGCACTTTACAGCAGAACACTGAAGCTTTCTTT. It codes for CASTLQQNTEAFF.

The chain joins TRBV7-6 to TRBJ2-1; possibly TRBD2 for D (7 bases). The CDR3 contains 15 residues. V was clipped by 1 base and J by 2 bases, with 9 bases between them. In germline, CDR1 is SGHVS, CDR2 FNYEAQ. The CDR3 sequence: CASSLGGGTYNEQFF. CDR3 nucleotides: TGTGCCAGCAGCTTAGGGGGGGGCACCTACAATGAGCAGTTCTTC.

The chain carries TRBV11-2 and TRBJ2-2; D is ambiguous. CDR1 and CDR2 (germline): SGHAT, FQNNGV. This CDR3 has 17 residues. Trimming cost V 4 bases and J 0 bases, with 15 bases left between them. The CDR3 DNA sequence: TGTGCCAGCAGCTCCCCTGTTCGGGCTTCGAACACCGGGGAGCTGTTTTTT. It specifies CASSSPVRASNTGELFF.

The chain has TRBV27 and TRBJ1-2; the D is unclear. The germline V gene has CDR1 MNHEY and CDR2 SMNVEV (reference sequence). The CDR3 consists of 12 residues. V was pared by 10 bases and J by 4 bases, with 13 bases between. In nucleotides, the CDR3 is TGTGCCACCTCGGGTCCGGGCTATGGCTACACCTTC. Its translation: CATSGPGYGYTF.

The gene calls are TRBV18 and TRBJ2-2; D possibly corresponds to TRBD1 (5 bases). CDR1 KGHSH and CDR2 LQKENI come from the germline V gene. CDR3 length: 13 amino acids. Deletions cut 6 bases from V and 6 bases from J, with 11 bases between. CDR3: CASSGQVPGELFF. CDR3 in DNA: TGTGCCAGCTCGGGGCAGGTCCCCGGGGAGCTGTTTTTT.

CDR3 loop: CASSSRTGVEQYF. The DNA for the CDR3 is TGTGCCAGCAGCTCCCGGACAGGCGTCGAGCAGTACTTC. The J gene is TRBJ2-7, the V gene TRBV7-3; 7 bases agree with TRBD1. Losses at the gene ends were 4 bases for V and 6 bases for J; bases not matched to a gene: 6. Germline V gives CDR1 SGHTA, CDR2 FQGTGA. The CDR3 sequence is 13 residues long.

V usage is TRBV18 and J usage is TRBJ2-5, with 7 bases that match TRBD2. V shed 3 bases, J shed 2 bases, and the junction held 6 bases outside the gene matches. The CDR3 covers 15 residues. Germline V lookup: CDR1 KGHSH, CDR2 LQKENI. The CDR3 sequence: CASSPPGAGQETQYF. For the CDR3, the DNA is TGTGCCAGCTCACCCCCAGGAGCGGGGCAAGAGACCCAGTACTTC.

V usage is TRBV6-5 and J usage is TRBJ2-7; either TRBD1 or TRBD2 may supply D (5 bases each). Germline-derived CDR1 and CDR2 are MNHEY and SVGAGI. The length of the CDR3 is 14 residues. The V end was cut by 6 bases, the J end by 2 bases, with 14 bases between. DNA for the CDR3: TGTGCCAGCAGAGGACCGGGACCCCCCTACGAGCAGTACTTC. This encodes CASRGPGPPYEQYF.

The chain couples TRBV7-6 to TRBJ2-2, with 10 bases fitting TRBD2. This CDR3 has 15 residues. Trimming removed 2 bases from V and 7 bases from J; junction bases left unmatched: 4. The germline gives CDR1 SGHVS, CDR2 FNYEAQ. CDR3 nucleotides: TGTGCCAGCAGCTTAAGCGGGGGGGCCGTCGGGGAGCTGTTTTTT. Its translation: CASSLSGGAVGELFF. The whole variable domain, filled in from reference TRBV7-6 and TRBJ2-2, reads GAGVSQSPRYKVTKRGQDVALRCDPISGHVSLYWYRQALGQGPEFLTYFNYEAQQDKSGLPNDRFSAERPEGSISTLTIQRTEQRDSAMYRCASSLSGGAVGELFFGEGSRLTVL.

The rearrangement joins TRBV4-3 to TRBJ1-1, with TRBD1 as a possible D gene (5 bases). Germline V gene data show CDR1 as LGHNA and CDR2 as YSLEER. Trimming removed 0 bases from V and 5 bases from J, with 10 bases in between. CDR3 length: 14 amino acids. CDR3 coding DNA: TGCGCCAGCAGCCAAGAGGCAGGGCGAACTGAAGCTTTCTTT. This encodes CASSQEAGRTEAFF.

This chain connects TRBV11-3 to TRBJ1-3; the D is unclear. Germline CDR1 and CDR2: SGHNT and YENEEA. CDR3 length: 15 amino acids. V was clipped by 5 bases and J by 0 bases, with 11 bases between them. The CDR3 coding sequence is TGTGCCAGCAGCCTAACTAGCTTCTCTGGAAACACCATATATTTT. It codes for CASSLTSFSGNTIYF.

The V call is TRBV27, the J call TRBJ2-6; D is undetermined. Trimming shortened V by 1 base and J by 1 base, and 11 bases separated the two germline ends. The germline gives CDR1 MNHEY, CDR2 SMNVEV (reference sequence). This CDR3 has 17 residues. The CDR3 spells CASSLLSDGSGANVLTF. CDR3 in DNA: TGTGCCAGCAGTTTATTGTCAGACGGATCTGGGGCCAACGTCCTGACTTTC. Variable domain in full (rest from reference TRBV27 and TRBJ2-6): EAQVTQNPRYLITVTGKKLTVTCSQNMNHEYMSWYRQDPGLGLRQIYYSMNVEVTDKGDVPEGYKVSRKEKRNFPLILESPSPNQTSLYFCASSLLSDGSGANVLTFGAGSRLTVL.